This TCR beta chain was recovered during a study of T cell changes during pregnancy in multiple sclerosis. Looked up from germline, CDR1 is SGHTA and CDR2 is FQGNSA. Germline trimming cut 1 base from V and 7 bases from J; bases unmatched to any gene: 21. The CDR3 is made up of 19 amino acids. Clones were read by immunoSEQ multiplex PCR, and TCRdb kept only the in-frame ones, dropping some. Among tens of thousands of clones listed, 92% were seen once. The sample consisted of peripheral blood, taken in the third trimester of pregnancy. The TCR sequence derives from a female donor in good health, enrolled as a control in a pregnancy study. This chain connects TRBV7-2 to TRBJ1-2, with TRBD1 matching 7 bases. The CDR3 loop is CASSLGRSRTGDARIGYTF. In DNA, the CDR3 is TGTGCCAGCAGCTTAGGGAGGTCCAGGACAGGAGATGCTCGCATTGGCTACACCTTC.